This TCR beta chain is drawn from a study of shared clonotypes between healthy human individuals. Study in general: Used for every donor were three CD4 naive, three CD4 memory, two CD8 naive and one CD8 memory plate.

Here immunoSEQ multiplex PCR was the method, and the copy in TCRdb shows in-frame clones only, minus some. The sample has hundreds of thousands of clones; more than 95% are singletons. V was cut by 4 bases and J by 5 bases, with 12 bases left in between. The CDR3 runs to 13 residues. Germline CDR1 SGDLS, CDR2 YYNGEE. The chain links TRBV9 to TRBJ2-5; possible D gene TRBD2, 5 bases. The sequencing input was naive CD4+ T cells sorted from blood. Indicated subset: CD45RA+ positively selected. The TCR was taken from a woman between 25 and 40 years old in good health. The CDR3 DNA reads TGTGCCAGCAGCCCTAACACGGGGGAGACCCAGTACTTC. It is translated as CASSPNTGETQYF. Looking up the rest from reference TRBV9 and TRBJ2-5 gives the full variable domain: DSGVTQTPKHLITATGQRVTLRCSPRSGDLSVYWYQQSLDQGLQFLIQYYNGEERAKGNILERFSAQQFPDLHSELNLSSLELGDSALYFCASSPNTGETQYFGPGTRLLVL.